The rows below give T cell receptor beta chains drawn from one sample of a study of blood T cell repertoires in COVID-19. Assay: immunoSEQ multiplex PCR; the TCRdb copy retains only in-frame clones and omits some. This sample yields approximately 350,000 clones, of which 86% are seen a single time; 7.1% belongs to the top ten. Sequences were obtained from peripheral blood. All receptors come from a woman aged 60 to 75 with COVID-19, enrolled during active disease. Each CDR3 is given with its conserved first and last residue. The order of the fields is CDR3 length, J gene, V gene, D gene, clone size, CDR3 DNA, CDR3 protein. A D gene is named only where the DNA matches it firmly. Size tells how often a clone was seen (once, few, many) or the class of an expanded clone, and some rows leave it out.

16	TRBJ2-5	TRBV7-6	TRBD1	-	TGTGCCAGCAGCGGACTCCGGACAGGGGGCCTGAGGACCCAGTACTTC	CASSGLRTGGLRTQYF
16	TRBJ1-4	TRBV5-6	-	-	TGTGCCAGCAGCTTTTATTCCGGCGGGATAAATGAAAAACTGTTTTTT	CASSFYSGGINEKLFF
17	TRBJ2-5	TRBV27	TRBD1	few	TGTGCCAGCAGTCCAATAACAGGGGCGCGGAACCAAGAGACCCAGTACTTC	CASSPITGARNQETQYF
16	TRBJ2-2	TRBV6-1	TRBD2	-	TGTGCCAGCAGTGAGCTTGAAGCGGGGGGAGCTGGGGAGCTGTTTTTT	CASSELEAGGAGELFF
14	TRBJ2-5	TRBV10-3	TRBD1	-	TGTGCCACGAGACAGGGGGCGAATATGGAGACCCAGTACTTC	CATRQGANMETQYF
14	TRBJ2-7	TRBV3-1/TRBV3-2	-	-	TGTGCCAGCAGCCAAGCGGGGTCGTCCTACGAGCAGTACTTC	CASSQAGSSYEQYF
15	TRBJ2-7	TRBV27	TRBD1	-	TGTGCCAGCAGTTCGGCCGGGACAGGTCGCTACGAGCAGTACTTC	CASSSAGTGRYEQYF
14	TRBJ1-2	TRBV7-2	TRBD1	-	TGTGCCAGCAGCCCGGGACAGGCTAACTATGGCTACACCTTC	CASSPGQANYGYTF
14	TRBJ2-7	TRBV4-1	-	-	TGCGCCAGCAGCCCGCCGGGGTCCTCCTACGAGCAGTACTTC	CASSPPGSSYEQYF
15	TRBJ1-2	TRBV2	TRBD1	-	TGTGCCAGCAGTGGGGGGACAGGGGCGAACTATGGCTACACCTTC	CASSGGTGANYGYTF
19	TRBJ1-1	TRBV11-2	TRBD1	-	TGTGCCAGCAGCGTGGCCGGGACAGGGCTGAGCGCCGTGAACACTGAAGCTTTCTTT	CASSVAGTGLSAVNTEAFF
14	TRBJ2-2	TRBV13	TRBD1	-	TGTGCCAGCAGCCGGGACAGGAACACCGGGGAGCTGTTTTTT	CASSRDRNTGELFF
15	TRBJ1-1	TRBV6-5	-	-	TGTGCCAGCAGTTACCAAGGACTTATGAACACTGAAGCTTTCTTT	CASSYQGLMNTEAFF
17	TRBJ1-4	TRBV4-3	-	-	TGCGCCAGCAGCCAAGGAGGCAGGGGCCAAGCTAATGAAAAACTGTTTTTT	CASSQGGRGQANEKLFF
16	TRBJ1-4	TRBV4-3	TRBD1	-	TGCGCCAGCAGCCGAGCAAGTCGGACAGGGAGTGAAAAACTGTTTTTT	CASSRASRTGSEKLFF
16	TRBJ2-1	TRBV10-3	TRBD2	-	TGTGCCATCAGTGCACCAACGACTAGCGGGGGCAATGAGCAGTTCTTC	CAISAPTTSGGNEQFF
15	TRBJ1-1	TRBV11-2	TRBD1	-	TGTGCCAGCAGCCTCCGACAGGGAATGAACACTGAAGCTTTCTTT	CASSLRQGMNTEAFF
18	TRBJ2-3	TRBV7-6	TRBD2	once	TGTGCCAGCAGCTTAACGCTAGCGGCAGCTTCTAGCACAGATACGCAGTATTTT	CASSLTLAAASSTDTQYF
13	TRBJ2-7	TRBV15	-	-	TGTGCCACCAGCACTCACAGGGAGTACGAGCAGTACTTC	CATSTHREYEQYF
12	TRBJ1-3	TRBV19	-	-	TGTGCCAGTAGTATATCAGTGGACACCATATATTTT	CASSISVDTIYF
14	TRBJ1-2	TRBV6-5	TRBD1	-	TGTGCCAGCAGTTCTTTGACAGGGACGTATGGCTACACCTTC	CASSSLTGTYGYTF
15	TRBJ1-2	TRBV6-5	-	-	TGTGCCAGCACCTGGGACGGGGGAGGCTACTATGGCTACACCTTC	CASTWDGGGYYGYTF
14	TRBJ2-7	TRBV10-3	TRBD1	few	TGTGCCATCAGTCGACAGGGGGCGGACTACGAGCAGTACTTC	CAISRQGADYEQYF
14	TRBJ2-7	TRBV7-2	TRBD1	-	TGTGCCAGCAGTCTGCTCGGACAGGGCTACGAGCAGTACTTC	CASSLLGQGYEQYF
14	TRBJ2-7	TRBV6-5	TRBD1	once	TGTGCCAGCAGTTATCAGGGACAGGACTACGAGCAGTACTTC	CASSYQGQDYEQYF
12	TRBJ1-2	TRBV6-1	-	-	TGTGCCAGCAGTGAACAGGTCTATGGCTACACCTTC	CASSEQVYGYTF
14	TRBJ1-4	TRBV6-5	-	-	TGTGCCAGCAGTGACTCCGGGGAGAGGGAAAAACTGTTTTTT	CASSDSGEREKLFF
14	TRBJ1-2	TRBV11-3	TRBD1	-	TGTGCCAGCAGCCCAGGAGGGACAGGGAGTGGCTACACCTTC	CASSPGGTGSGYTF
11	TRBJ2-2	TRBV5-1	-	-	TGCGCCAGCAGTCAGACCGGGGAGCTGTTTTTT	CASSQTGELFF
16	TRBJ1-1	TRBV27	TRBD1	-	TGTGCCAGCAGTTCCGGACAGGGGGCGCGGAACACTGAAGCTTTCTTT	CASSSGQGARNTEAFF
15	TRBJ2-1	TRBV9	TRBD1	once	TGTGCCAGCAGCGTTGAGGGGGCCGGAACCAATGAGCAGTTCTTC	CASSVEGAGTNEQFF
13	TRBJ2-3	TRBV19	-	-	TGTGCCAGCCGGGACTCCGGGTTGGATACGCAGTATTTT	CASRDSGLDTQYF
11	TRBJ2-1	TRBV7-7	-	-	TGTGCCAGCAGCTCGGGGGTTGAGCAGTTCTTC	CASSSGVEQFF
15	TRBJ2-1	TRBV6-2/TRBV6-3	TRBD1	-	TGTGCCAGCAGTCTTCGACAGGGGCCACCTCCCGGGCAGTTCTTC	CASSLRQGPPPGQFF
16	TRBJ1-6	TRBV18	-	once	TGTGCCAGCTCCCCCTCAGGGGAAGTCGATTATTCACCCCTCCACTTT	CASSPSGEVDYSPLHF
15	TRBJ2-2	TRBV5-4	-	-	TGTGCCAGCAGCTTCAGGACAACCAACACCGGGGAGCTGTTTTTT	CASSFRTTNTGELFF
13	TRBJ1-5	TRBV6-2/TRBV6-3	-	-	TGTGCCAGCAGTTACGACGGGAATCAGCCCCAGCATTTT	CASSYDGNQPQHF
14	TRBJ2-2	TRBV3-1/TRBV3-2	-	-	TGTGCCAGCAGCCAAACAGGTGGCACCGGGGAGCTGTTTTTT	CASSQTGGTGELFF
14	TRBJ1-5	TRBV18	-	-	TGTGCCAGCTCACGGGAGGGTGGGGATCAGCCCCAGCATTTT	CASSREGGDQPQHF
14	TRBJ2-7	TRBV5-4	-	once	TGTGCCAGCAGCTCCCCTGACACCGCCTACGAGCAGTACTTC	CASSSPDTAYEQYF
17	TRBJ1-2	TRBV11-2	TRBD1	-	TGTGCCAGCAGCTTAGGCGGCGGGGGGACAGGGGGCTATGGCTACACCTTC	CASSLGGGGTGGYGYTF
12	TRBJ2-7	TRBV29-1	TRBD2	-	TGCAGCGTTCTGGGGGGGGACTACGAGCAGTACTTC	CSVLGGDYEQYF